This T cell receptor beta chain comes out of a study of T-cell reconstitution after alpha-beta-depleted transplantation in children (dated by TCRdb to between 2015 and 2016). Background on the whole study: Using TCR repertoire profiling, the study followed T-cell immune reconstitution in a quantitative way in children after TCRalphabeta/CD19-depleted allogeneic hematopoietic cell transplantation.

This clonotype has a count of ten or more. Which antigen it targets is not known. The sample holds no much larger clone one base away, and base qualities are not on file. The study at large found these results: Apparently early alphabetaT-cell count recovery about two months after transplant reportedly relied on only several hundred rapidly expanded clones derived from non-depleted graft cells. In some patients, the high TCRbeta diversity seen at day 60 was put down to recipient T cells and intrathymic progenitors that had survived conditioning. Over subsequent months, a decline in hyperexpanded clone frequencies was noted, and after one year, T-cell counts and TCRbeta diversity were mostly ascribed to newly produced T cells.

The treatment or condition label for this specimen denotes: allogeneic hematopoietic cell transplantation with graft depleted of TCRalphabeta T cells and CD19 B cells. The transplant recipients were children given TCRalphabeta/CD19-depleted allogeneic hematopoietic cell grafts. Libraries were built with PCR. Sequencing was performed on an Illumina HiSeq 2500. TCR library preparation used molecular barcoding, with unique molecular identifiers applied to normalize quantification of the TCRbeta repertoire. TCRdb reprocessing: public reads trimmed at Q25 with fastp, clones called with MiXCR, in-frame beta chains kept. Each entry merges the rows of one CDR3 protein and shows their most common DNA and genes. The sample has about 200,000 distinct CDR3 sequences on record, approximately 7% of them singletons. Just over 5.5% of the sample is in the top ten clones. Between the V and J ends, shortened by 5 bases and 2 bases respectively, the junction contains 17 bases. The CDR3, from cysteine to phenylalanine, totals 16 residues. CDR3 DNA is the only sequence kept; it has 48 bases, read in frame from the first base. Looking up the germline V gene yields CDR1 MDHEN and CDR2 SYDVKM.

This TCR was recovered from a boy between 2 and 15 years old with acute lymphoblastic leukemia, due to receive a stem cell transplant. The sample in question was PBMCs, obtained before TCRalphabeta/CD19-depleted stem cell transplant. The chain employs TRBV28 and TRBJ2-3, with an unclear D gene assignment. The DNA reads TGTGCCAGCAGTGGTCCACCGGGTTCTCTCACAGATACGCAGTATTTT. This yields the protein CASSGPPGSLTDTQYF.